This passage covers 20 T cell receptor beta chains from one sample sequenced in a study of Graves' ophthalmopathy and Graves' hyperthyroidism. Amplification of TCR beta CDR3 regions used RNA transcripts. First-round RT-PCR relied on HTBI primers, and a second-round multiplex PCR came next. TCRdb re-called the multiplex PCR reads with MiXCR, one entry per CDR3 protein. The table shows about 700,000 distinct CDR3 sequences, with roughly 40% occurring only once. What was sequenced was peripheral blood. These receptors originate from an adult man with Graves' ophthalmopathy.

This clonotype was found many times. The CDR3 spells CASSLLTSGTDEQYF. CDR3 coding DNA: TGTGCCAGCAGTTTGCTTACTTCCGGGACAGACGAGCAGTACTTC. This chain links TRBV2 with TRBJ2-7; 7 bases are shared with TRBD1. V was pared by 5 bases and J by 5 bases, with 12 bases of the junction left unmatched. The V gene's germline CDR1 is SNHLY and CDR2 FYNNEI. This CDR3 comprises 15 residues.

The CDR3 loop reads CASSRRTGENNSPLHF. The CDR3 DNA reads TGTGCCAGCTCACGAAGGACAGGCGAGAATAATTCACCCCTCCACTTT. The chain joins TRBV9 to TRBJ1-6; 7 bases line up with TRBD1. This CDR3 contains 16 residues. Germline loops: CDR1 SGDLS, CDR2 YYNGEE. V shed 7 bases and J 5 bases; nucleotides not matched to a gene: 12.

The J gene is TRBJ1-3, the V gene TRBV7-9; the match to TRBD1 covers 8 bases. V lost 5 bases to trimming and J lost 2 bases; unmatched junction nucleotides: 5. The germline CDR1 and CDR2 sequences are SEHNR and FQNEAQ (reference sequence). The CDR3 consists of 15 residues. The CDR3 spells CASSQGQGTGNTIYF. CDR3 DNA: TGTGCCAGCAGCCAAGGACAGGGAACTGGAAACACCATATATTTT.

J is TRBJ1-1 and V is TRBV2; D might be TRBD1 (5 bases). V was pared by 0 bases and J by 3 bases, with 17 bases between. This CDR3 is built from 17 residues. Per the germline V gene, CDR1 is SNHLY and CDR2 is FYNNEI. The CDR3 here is CASSEAWGRGWDTEAFF. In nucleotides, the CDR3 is TGTGCCAGCAGTGAAGCTTGGGGGAGGGGCTGGGACACTGAAGCTTTCTTT.

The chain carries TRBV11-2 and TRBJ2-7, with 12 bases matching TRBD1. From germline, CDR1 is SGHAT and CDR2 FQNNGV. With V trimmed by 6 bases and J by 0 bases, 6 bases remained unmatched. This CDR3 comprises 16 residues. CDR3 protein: CASREPGQGASYEQYF. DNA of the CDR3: TGTGCCAGCAGAGAACCGGGACAGGGGGCCTCCTACGAGCAGTACTTC.

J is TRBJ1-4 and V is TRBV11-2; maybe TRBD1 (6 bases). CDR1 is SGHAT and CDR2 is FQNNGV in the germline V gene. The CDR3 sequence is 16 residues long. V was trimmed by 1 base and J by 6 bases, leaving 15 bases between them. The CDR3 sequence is CASSLGGQLIDEKLFF. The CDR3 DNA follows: TGTGCCAGCAGCTTAGGTGGACAGCTTATAGATGAAAAACTGTTTTTT.

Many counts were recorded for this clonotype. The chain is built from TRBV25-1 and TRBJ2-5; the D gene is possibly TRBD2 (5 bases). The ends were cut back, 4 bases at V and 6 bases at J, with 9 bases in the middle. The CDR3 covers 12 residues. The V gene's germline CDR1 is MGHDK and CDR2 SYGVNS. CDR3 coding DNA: TGTGCCAGCAGTGTGGGGAGCCAGACCCAGTACTTC. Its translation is CASSVGSQTQYF.

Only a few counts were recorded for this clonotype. For the CDR3, the DNA is TGTGCCAGCAGCCCTCCGGGAGTGGGCGAAAAACTGTTTTTT. Translated: CASSPPGVGEKLFF. J is TRBJ1-4 and V is TRBV9; D is ambiguous. The ends were cut back, 4 bases at V and 8 bases at J, with 15 bases in the middle. The CDR3 covers 14 residues. Germline CDR1 reads SGDLS; CDR2 reads YYNGEE.

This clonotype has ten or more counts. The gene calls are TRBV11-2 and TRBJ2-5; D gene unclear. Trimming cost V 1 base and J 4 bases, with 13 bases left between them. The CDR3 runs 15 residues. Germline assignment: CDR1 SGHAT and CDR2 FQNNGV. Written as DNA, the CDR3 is TGTGCCAGCAGCTTAGGTTGGGCAGGCGGAGAGACCCAGTACTTC. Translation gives CASSLGWAGGETQYF.

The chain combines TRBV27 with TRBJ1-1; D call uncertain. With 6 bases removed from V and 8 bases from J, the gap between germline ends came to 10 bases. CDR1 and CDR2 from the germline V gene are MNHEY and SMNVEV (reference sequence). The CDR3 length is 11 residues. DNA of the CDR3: TGTGCCAGCAGCACTGAGTCCGAAGCTTTCTTT. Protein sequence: CASSTESEAFF.

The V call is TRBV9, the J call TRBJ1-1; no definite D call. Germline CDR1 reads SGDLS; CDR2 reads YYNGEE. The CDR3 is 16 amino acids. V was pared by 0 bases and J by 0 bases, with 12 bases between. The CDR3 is CASSVGLRDMNTEAFF. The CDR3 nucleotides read TGTGCCAGCAGCGTAGGCCTTAGAGATATGAACACTGAAGCTTTCTTT.

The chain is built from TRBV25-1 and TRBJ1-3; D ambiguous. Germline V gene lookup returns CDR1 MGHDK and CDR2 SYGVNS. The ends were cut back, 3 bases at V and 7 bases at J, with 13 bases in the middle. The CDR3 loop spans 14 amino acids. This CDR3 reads CASSDSAGRNTIYF. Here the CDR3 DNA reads TGTGCCAGCAGTGATAGTGCCGGGCGGAACACCATATATTTT.

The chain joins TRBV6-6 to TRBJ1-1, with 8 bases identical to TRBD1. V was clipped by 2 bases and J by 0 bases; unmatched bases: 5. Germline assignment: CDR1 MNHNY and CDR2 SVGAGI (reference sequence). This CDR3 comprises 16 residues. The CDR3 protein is CASSYLSTGVNTEAFF. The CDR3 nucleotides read TGTGCCAGCAGTTACCTATCGACAGGGGTGAACACTGAAGCTTTCTTT.

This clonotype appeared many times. CDR3 protein: CASSDGELAGQETQYF. CDR3 bases: TGCGCCAGCAGTGACGGTGAGCTCGCGGGACAAGAGACCCAGTACTTC. This chain joins TRBV10-2 and TRBJ2-5; weak D call: TRBD2 (6 bases). Germline V gene data show CDR1 as WSHSY and CDR2 as SAAADI. The CDR3 totals 16 residues. Trimming left V 3 bases short and J 2 bases short, with 16 bases between.

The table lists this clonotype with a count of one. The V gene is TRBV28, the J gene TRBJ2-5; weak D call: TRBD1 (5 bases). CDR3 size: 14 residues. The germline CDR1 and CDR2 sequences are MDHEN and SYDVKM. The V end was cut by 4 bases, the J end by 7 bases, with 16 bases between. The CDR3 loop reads CASSSLGLDGTQYF. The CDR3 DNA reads TGTGCCAGCAGTTCCTTGGGGCTAGACGGGACCCAGTACTTC.

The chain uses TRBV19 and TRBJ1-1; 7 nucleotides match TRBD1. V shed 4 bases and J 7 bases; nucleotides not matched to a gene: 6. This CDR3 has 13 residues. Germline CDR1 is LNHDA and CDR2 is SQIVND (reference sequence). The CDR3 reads CASSTGQVHEAFF. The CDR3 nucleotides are TGTGCCAGTAGTACCGGACAGGTTCATGAAGCTTTCTTT.

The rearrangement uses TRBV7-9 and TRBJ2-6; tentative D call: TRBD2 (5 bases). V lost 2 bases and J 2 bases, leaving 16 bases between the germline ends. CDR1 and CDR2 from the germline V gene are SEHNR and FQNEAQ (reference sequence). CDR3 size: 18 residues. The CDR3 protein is CASSLYPGMGAGANVLTF. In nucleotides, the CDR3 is TGTGCCAGCAGCTTATACCCGGGGATGGGAGCTGGGGCCAACGTCCTGACTTTC.

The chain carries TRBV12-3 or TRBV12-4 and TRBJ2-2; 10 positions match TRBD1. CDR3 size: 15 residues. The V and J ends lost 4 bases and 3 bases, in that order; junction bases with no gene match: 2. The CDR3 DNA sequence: TGTGCCAGCAGTTCAGGACAGGGGGACACCGGGGAGCTGTTTTTT. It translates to CASSSGQGDTGELFF.

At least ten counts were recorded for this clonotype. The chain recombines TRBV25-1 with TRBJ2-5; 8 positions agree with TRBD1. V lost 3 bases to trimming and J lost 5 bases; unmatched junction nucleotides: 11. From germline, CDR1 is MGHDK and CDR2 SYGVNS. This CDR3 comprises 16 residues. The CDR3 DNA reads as TGTGCCAGCAGTGATCCCGAGACAGGGGCTTTGGAGACCCAGTACTTC. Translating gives CASSDPETGALETQYF.

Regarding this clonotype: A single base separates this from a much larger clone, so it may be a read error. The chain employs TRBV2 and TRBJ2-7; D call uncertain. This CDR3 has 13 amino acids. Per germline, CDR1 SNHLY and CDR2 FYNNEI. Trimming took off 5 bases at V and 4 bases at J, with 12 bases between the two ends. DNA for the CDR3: TGTGCCAGCAGTTTAGGGATGGGGTACGAGCAGTACTTC. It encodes CASSLGMGYEQYF. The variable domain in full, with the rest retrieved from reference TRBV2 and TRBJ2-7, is EPEVTQTPSHQVTQMGQEVILRCVPISNHLYFYWYRQILGQKVEFLVSFYNNEISEKSEIFDDQFSVERPDGSNFTLKIRSTKLEDSAMYFCASSLGMGYEQYFGPGTRLTVT.